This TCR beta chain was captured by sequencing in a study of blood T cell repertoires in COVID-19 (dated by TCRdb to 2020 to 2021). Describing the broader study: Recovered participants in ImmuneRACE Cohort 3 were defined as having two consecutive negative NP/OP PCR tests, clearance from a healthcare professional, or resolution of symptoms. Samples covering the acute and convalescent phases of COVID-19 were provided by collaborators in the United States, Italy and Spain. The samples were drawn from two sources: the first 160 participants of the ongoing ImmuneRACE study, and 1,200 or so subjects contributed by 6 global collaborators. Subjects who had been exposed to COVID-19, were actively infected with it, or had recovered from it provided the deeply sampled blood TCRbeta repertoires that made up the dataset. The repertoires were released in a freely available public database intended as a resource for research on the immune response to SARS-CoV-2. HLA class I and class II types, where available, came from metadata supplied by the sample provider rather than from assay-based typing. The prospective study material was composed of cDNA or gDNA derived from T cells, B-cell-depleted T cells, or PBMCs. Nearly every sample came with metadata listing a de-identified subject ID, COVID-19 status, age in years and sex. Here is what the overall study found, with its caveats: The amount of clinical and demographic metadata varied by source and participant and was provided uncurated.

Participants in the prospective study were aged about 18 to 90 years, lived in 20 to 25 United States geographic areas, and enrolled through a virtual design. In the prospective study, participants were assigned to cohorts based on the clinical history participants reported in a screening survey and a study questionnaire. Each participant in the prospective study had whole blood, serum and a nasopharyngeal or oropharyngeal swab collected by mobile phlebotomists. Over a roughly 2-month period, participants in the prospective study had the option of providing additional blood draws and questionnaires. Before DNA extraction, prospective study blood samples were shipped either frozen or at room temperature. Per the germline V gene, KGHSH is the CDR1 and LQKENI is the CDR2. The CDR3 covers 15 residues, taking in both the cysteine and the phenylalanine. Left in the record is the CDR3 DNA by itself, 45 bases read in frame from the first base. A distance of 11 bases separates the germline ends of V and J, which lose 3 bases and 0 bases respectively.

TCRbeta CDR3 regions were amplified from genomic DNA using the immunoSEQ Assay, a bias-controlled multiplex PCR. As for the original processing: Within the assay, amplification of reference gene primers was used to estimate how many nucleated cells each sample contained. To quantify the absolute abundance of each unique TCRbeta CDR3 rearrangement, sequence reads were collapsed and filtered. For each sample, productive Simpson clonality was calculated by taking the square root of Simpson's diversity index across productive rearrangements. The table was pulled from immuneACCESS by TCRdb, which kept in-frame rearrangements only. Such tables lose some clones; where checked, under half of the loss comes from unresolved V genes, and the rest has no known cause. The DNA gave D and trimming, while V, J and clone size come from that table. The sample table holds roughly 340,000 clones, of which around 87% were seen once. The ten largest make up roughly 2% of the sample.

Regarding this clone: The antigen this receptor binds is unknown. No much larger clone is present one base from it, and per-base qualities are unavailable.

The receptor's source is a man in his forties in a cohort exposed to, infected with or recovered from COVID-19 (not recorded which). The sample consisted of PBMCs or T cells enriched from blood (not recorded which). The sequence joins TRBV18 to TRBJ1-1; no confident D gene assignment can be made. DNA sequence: TGTGCCAGCTCACCCACCGGCCAGGTGAACACTGAAGCTTTCTTT. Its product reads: CASSPTGQVNTEAFF.